The clone carrying this T cell receptor beta chain showed up many times. Its antigen remains unidentified. Library construction for TCR beta used iRepertoire HTBI primers and Arm-PCR of CDR3 regions. Under the authors' procedure: Identification of gene segments yielded over 60 TRBV and 13 to 15 TRBJ across samples. TCRdb called the multiplex PCR reads again in MiXCR, with one record for every CDR3 protein. The V and J calls here are based on TCRdb, not the publication. Among roughly 400,000 distinct CDR3 sequences listed, roughly a fifth were seen once. The data stem from a study of regulatory T cells in long-lasting Graves disease. Time point: persistent/refractory GD, antithyroid drugs over 5 years with positive TRAb. From PBMCs, RNA was extracted and then used to make the TCR library. EDTA tubes received about 9.6 milliliters of drawn peripheral blood. Study findings and constraints: Persistent disease preferred TRBV28, TRBJ1-2 and TRBJ2-5. For persistent Graves' patients, TCR diversity was lower than for newly diagnosed ones.

V lost 1 base and J 2 bases, leaving 12 bases between the germline ends. The germline CDR1 and CDR2 sequences are LGHDT and YNNKEL (reference sequence). This CDR3 spans 15 amino acids. Source: peripheral blood mononuclear cells (PBMCs), taken when the disease was refractory, from a patient treated with antithyroid drugs. J is TRBJ2-7 and V is TRBV3-1; no firm D call. The origin of this receptor is a female donor with Graves disease. CDR3 sequence: CASSQAPAGTYEQYF. CDR3 coding DNA: TGTGCCAGCAGCCAAGCCCCGGCCGGAACCTACGAGCAGTACTTC.